The 27 T cell receptor beta chains below come from one sample, sequenced in a study of T cell repertoires in cytomegalovirus infection. One entry per CDR3 protein results from TCRdb running MiXCR on the reads. The profile shows more than 350,000 distinct CDR3 sequences, roughly 30% of them singletons. Sequencing was performed on PBMCs. Source of these receptors: a human donor in good health (CMV status not recorded). Some clones in this sample may be carry-over from other donors' samples.

This clonotype appeared a few times. The genes are TRBV7-9 and TRBJ1-1; maybe TRBD1 (5 bases). Trimming cost V 1 base and J 0 bases, with 12 bases left between them. Germline lookup yields CDR1 SEHNR and CDR2 FQNEAQ (reference sequence). The CDR3 covers 16 residues. CDR3 sequence (DNA): TGTGCCAGCAGCTTAGGACAGCCACTAATGAACACTGAAGCTTTCTTT. As protein: CASSLGQPLMNTEAFF.

The chain employs TRBV12-3 or TRBV12-4 and TRBJ2-7; 8 nucleotides match TRBD1. J gave up 5 bases and V 6 bases, and 15 bases lay outside the gene matches. The CDR3 has 16 amino acids. The CDR3 DNA follows: TGTGCCAGCAGGTCCCCAGGGGGCACCCCACTACACGAGCAGTACTTC. Translation gives CASRSPGGTPLHEQYF.

The sample holds a few counts of this clonotype. The chain uses TRBV6-4 and TRBJ2-1; 12 positions match TRBD2. This CDR3 region has 17 residues. Germline V CDR1 and CDR2: MRHNA, SNTAGT. V gave up 5 bases and J gave up 1 base; unmatched junction bases: 6. CDR3 loop: CASSPLTSGGSYNEQFF. In DNA form, the CDR3 reads TGTGCCAGCAGTCCCCTGACTAGCGGGGGTTCCTACAATGAGCAGTTCTTC.

This clonotype was detected a few times. This chain uses TRBV7-8 with TRBJ2-3; TRBD1 matches at 8 bases. Per germline, CDR1 SGHVS and CDR2 FQNEAQ. CDR3 length: 16 residues. J was trimmed by 1 base and V by 5 bases; bases with no gene match: 8. The CDR3 sequence: CASSVSGGLGTDTQYF. As DNA, the CDR3 is TGTGCCAGCAGCGTTTCAGGGGGCCTAGGCACAGATACGCAGTATTTT.

This clonotype was counted only a few times. The V gene is TRBV28, the J gene TRBJ1-5; D remains ambiguous. Per germline, CDR1 MDHEN and CDR2 SYDVKM. The CDR3 is made up of 15 amino acids. The V end lost 7 bases, the J end lost 10 bases, and 23 bases lay between the germline ends. The CDR3 reads CASTIGSAAVDPQHF. The CDR3 DNA is TGTGCCAGCACCATAGGGTCGGCGGCAGTTGACCCCCAGCATTTT.

This clonotype was detected many times. J is TRBJ2-7 and V is TRBV7-2; D may be TRBD1 (5 bases). Trimming shortened V by 4 bases and J by 3 bases, and 10 bases separated the two germline ends. CDR3 length equals 13 residues. From germline, CDR1 is SGHTA and CDR2 FQGNSA. The CDR3, as DNA: TGTGCCAGCAGCTACGACAGCTACTACGAGCAGTACTTC. This gives the protein CASSYDSYYEQYF.

This clonotype has a count of ten or more. The chain carries TRBV12-3 or TRBV12-4 and TRBJ1-2; TRBD1 might be the D (5 bases). V dropped 4 bases and J dropped 4 bases, with 10 bases sitting between them. This CDR3 is built from 13 residues. CDR3 amino acids: CASSSGPGYGYTF. The CDR3 coding sequence is TGTGCCAGCAGTTCGGGACCGGGCTATGGCTACACCTTC.

Remarks on this clonotype: One junction end does not reproduce the germline sequence, and a read error may be involved. CDR3 sequence reads: CASSQDWGQGASYRYTF. The DNA for the CDR3 is TGTGCCAGCAGCCAAGATTGGGGACAGGGGGCAAGCTATCGCTACACCTTC. This chain joins TRBV4-2 and TRBJ1-2, with TRBD1 matching 12 bases. The CDR3 spans 17 residues. Per the germline V gene, CDR1 is LGHNA and CDR2 is YNFKEQ.

A word on this clonotype: At one of its ends the junction is not consistent with the germline gene, which may arise from a read error. This chain joins TRBV4-1 and TRBJ1-2; TRBD1 aligns across 9 bases. CDR3 length: 14 amino acids. CDR1 is MGHRA, CDR2 YSYEKL, per germline. Written as DNA, the CDR3 is TGCGCCAGCACCCGCACCGGGACAGGGAATGGCTACCCCTTC. Its protein is CASTRTGTGNGYPF.

This clonotype turned up a few times. Written as DNA, the CDR3 is TGCGCCAGCAGCTCAACCGGGACTAGCGAGTACGAGCAGTACTTC. Protein: CASSSTGTSEYEQYF. V is TRBV5-1 and J is TRBJ2-7; 10 nucleotides align to TRBD2. The CDR3 consists of 15 residues. Germline V CDR1 and CDR2: SGHRS, YFSETQ. Trimming took 3 bases from V and 4 from J; bases not matched to a gene: 7.

V usage is TRBV2 and J usage is TRBJ2-2; D not certain. The germline gives CDR1 SNHLY, CDR2 FYNNEI. V was clipped by 8 bases and J by 1 base, with 8 bases between them. The CDR3 is 13 amino acids. The DNA for the CDR3 is TGTGCCAGCTCAGACTGGAACACCGGGGAGCTGTTTTTT. Residues: CASSDWNTGELFF. The full variable domain, in which reference TRBV2 and TRBJ2-2 provide the parts outside the CDR3, is EPEVTQTPSHQVTQMGQEVILRCVPISNHLYFYWYRQILGQKVEFLVSFYNNEISEKSEIFDDQFSVERPDGSNFTLKIRSTKLEDSAMYFCASSDWNTGELFFGEGSRLTVL.

Turning to this clonotype: A much larger clone is a single base away; this may be a read error. This chain uses TRBV7-2 with TRBJ2-7, with TRBD2 as a possible D gene (5 bases). Germline loops: CDR1 SGHTA, CDR2 FQGNSA. The CDR3 has 14 residues. This chain's CDR3 is CGSSLAIQVYEQYF. The CDR3 DNA sequence: TGTGGCAGCAGCTTAGCGATTCAGGTCTACGAGCAGTACTTC.

Note on this clonotype: This is likely a read error, given that the CDR3 carries no conserved phenylalanine or tryptophan at its end. The CDR3 DNA sequence: TGTGCCAGCAGAAATATACAGACGGCCTACGAGCAGTACTTA. Translation gives CASRNIQTAYEQYL. This chain connects TRBV2 to TRBJ2-7; no clear D gene. CDR3 length: 14 amino acids. The V gene's germline CDR1 is SNHLY and CDR2 FYNNEI. V was trimmed by 6 bases and J by 2 bases, leaving 14 bases between them.

This clonotype was picked up a small number of times. This chain links TRBV20-1 with TRBJ2-7; TRBD2 might be the D (5 bases). Trimming cost V 2 bases and J 3 bases, with 17 bases left between them. There are 15 residues in the CDR3. Germline loops: CDR1 DFQATT, CDR2 SNEGSKA (reference sequence). CDR3 nucleotide sequence: TGCAGTGCTAGAAAGGAGGCAGGCGAAAACTACGAGCAGTACTTC. This codes for CSARKEAGENYEQYF.

This clonotype has ten or more counts. The V and J genes are TRBV6-1 and TRBJ1-6; D call uncertain. The germline V gene encodes CDR1 MNHNS and CDR2 SASEGT. Trimming cost V 8 bases and J 9 bases, with 8 bases left between them. CDR3 length: 11 amino acids. The CDR3 here is CASAPSSPLHF. CDR3 coding DNA: TGTGCCAGCGCACCGTCTTCACCCCTCCACTTT.

This clonotype has just a few counts. The CDR3 reads CASSSGQSQAAFF. The DNA of the CDR3 is TGTGCCAGCAGTTCCGGGCAGTCTCAAGCGGCTTTCTTT. The V gene is TRBV5-4, the J gene TRBJ1-1; D gene ambiguous. The germline gives CDR1 SGHNT, CDR2 YYREEE (reference sequence). The CDR3 covers 13 residues. Trimming left V 5 bases short and J 11 bases short, with 19 bases between.

This clonotype was picked up many times. This chain uses TRBV5-6 with TRBJ2-5; 9 nucleotides match TRBD2. Germline CDR1 is SGHDT and CDR2 is YYEEEE. This CDR3 has 15 residues. Losses at the gene ends were 4 bases for V and 2 bases for J; bases not matched to a gene: 6. In DNA, the CDR3 is TGTGCCAGCAGCACGTGGGCGGGGGGGCAAGAGACCCAGTACTTC. It yields the protein CASSTWAGGQETQYF. Variable domain in full (rest from reference TRBV5-6 and TRBJ2-5): DAGVTQSPTHLIKTRGQQVTLRCSPKSGHDTVSWYQQALGQGPQFIFQYYEEEERQRGNFPDRFSGHQFPNYSSELNVNALLLGDSALYLCASSTWAGGQETQYFGPGTRLLVL.

This chain links TRBV7-2 with TRBJ2-1, with 13 nucleotides matching TRBD2. The CDR3 is made up of 16 amino acids. J was trimmed by 10 bases and V by 1 base; bases with no gene match: 7. CDR1 and CDR2 from the germline V gene are SGHTA and FQGNSA. CDR3 protein: CASSLGGTSGVGEQFF. The CDR3 nucleotides are TGTGCCAGCAGCTTAGGAGGGACTAGCGGGGTCGGGGAGCAGTTCTTC.

This sequence joins TRBV6-1 and TRBJ1-6; TRBD1 matches at 11 bases. Germline V gives CDR1 MNHNS, CDR2 SASEGT. This CDR3 spans 14 amino acids. Trimming at V came to 5 bases and at J to 10 bases, leaving 4 bases not matched to a gene. CDR3 coding DNA: TGTGCCAGCAGTTTGGACAGGGGGCAATCACCCCTCCACTTT. Translation: CASSLDRGQSPLHF.

This clonotype was seen many times. This chain links TRBV7-8 with TRBJ2-2; the D is unclear. V lost 2 bases, J lost 3 bases, and 10 bases lay in between. CDR3 length equals 15 residues. CDR1 and CDR2 from the germline V gene are SGHVS and FQNEAQ. CDR3 residues: CASSLNAGDTGELFF. DNA for the CDR3: TGTGCCAGCAGCTTAAATGCAGGCGACACCGGGGAGCTGTTTTTT. The complete variable domain, with remaining parts taken from reference TRBV7-8 and TRBJ2-2, reads GAGVSQSPRYKVAKRGQDVALRCDPISGHVSLFWYQQALGQGPEFLTYFQNEAQLDKSGLPSDRFFAERPEGSVSTLKIQRTQQEDSAVYLCASSLNAGDTGELFFGEGSRLTVL.

The chain recombines TRBV5-5 with TRBJ2-6; no clear D gene. The CDR3 length is 16 residues. V lost 1 base and J lost 0, with 8 bases in between. In germline, CDR1 is SGHKS, CDR2 YYEKEE (reference sequence). CDR3 loop: CASSLPERSGANVLTF. DNA for the CDR3: TGTGCCAGCAGCTTGCCGGAGCGCTCTGGGGCCAACGTCCTGACTTTC.

This clonotype was counted ten times or more. The V and J genes are TRBV7-8 and TRBJ2-1; 11 nucleotides align to TRBD1. V gave up 1 base and J gave up 4 bases; unmatched junction bases: 6. The CDR3 loop spans 17 amino acids. Germline assignment: CDR1 SGHVS and CDR2 FQNEAQ. Written as DNA, the CDR3 is TGTGCCAGCAGCTTAGATCGAGGGACAGGGGGGTACAATGAGCAGTTCTTC. Amino acids: CASSLDRGTGGYNEQFF.

The table lists this clonotype with many counts. The chain joins TRBV6-1 to TRBJ2-6; the D gene is possibly TRBD1 (5 bases). The CDR3 is made up of 16 amino acids. V was clipped by 0 bases and J by 0 bases, with 6 bases between them. Germline V gives CDR1 MNHNS, CDR2 SASEGT. The CDR3: CASSEAGLSGANVLTF. In nucleotides, the CDR3 is TGTGCCAGCAGTGAAGCGGGGCTCTCTGGGGCCAACGTCCTGACTTTC.

The chain employs TRBV7-9 and TRBJ2-3; possible D gene TRBD1, 5 bases. V lost 5 bases and J lost 5, with 35 bases in between. The CDR3 totals 21 residues. CDR1 is SEHNR, CDR2 FQNEAQ, per germline (reference sequence). In nucleotides, the CDR3 is TGTGCCAGCAGCACCTTACCCGTGTTTCACAGAAAGGGGCAAGAGCAAGATACGCAGTATTTT. Protein: CASSTLPVFHRKGQEQDTQYF.

V and J are TRBV7-3 and TRBJ2-7; 13 bases line up with TRBD2. CDR3 size: 15 residues. Germline lookup yields CDR1 SGHTA and CDR2 FQGTGA. The J segment lost 2 bases and the V segment lost 4 bases, leaving 2 bases of the junction unmatched. The CDR3 spells CASSSGLAGTYEQYF. The CDR3 coding sequence is TGTGCCAGCAGCTCGGGACTAGCGGGGACCTACGAGCAGTACTTC.

The rearrangement uses TRBV5-4 and TRBJ2-1; 8 bases are shared with TRBD2. The germline CDR1 and CDR2 sequences are SGHNT and YYREEE (reference sequence). This CDR3 region has 16 residues. Trimming at V came to 0 bases and at J to 3 bases, leaving 5 bases not matched to a gene. The CDR3 here is CASSLASGGNYNEQFF. The CDR3 nucleotides are TGTGCCAGCAGCTTGGCCAGCGGGGGTAACTACAATGAGCAGTTCTTC.

V and J are TRBV7-9 and TRBJ1-3; the D is unclear. Looked up from germline, CDR1 is SEHNR and CDR2 is FQNEAQ (reference sequence). This CDR3 region has 16 residues. The V gene lost 0 bases and the J gene lost 2 bases, with 11 bases spanning the gap. The CDR3 loop is CASSLAPGRPGNTIYF. As DNA, the CDR3 is TGTGCCAGCAGCTTAGCGCCGGGCCGGCCTGGAAACACCATATATTTT.